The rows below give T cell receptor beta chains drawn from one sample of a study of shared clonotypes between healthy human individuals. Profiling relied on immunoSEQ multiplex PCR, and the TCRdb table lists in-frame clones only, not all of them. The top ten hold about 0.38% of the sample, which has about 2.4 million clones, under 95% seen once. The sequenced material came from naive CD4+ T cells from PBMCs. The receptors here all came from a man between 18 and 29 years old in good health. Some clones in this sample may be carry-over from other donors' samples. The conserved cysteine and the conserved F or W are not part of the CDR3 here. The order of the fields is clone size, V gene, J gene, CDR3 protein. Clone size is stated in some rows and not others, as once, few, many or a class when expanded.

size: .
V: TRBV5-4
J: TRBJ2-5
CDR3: ASSLGGTLQETQY

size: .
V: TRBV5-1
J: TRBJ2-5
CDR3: ASSSSSPSEETQY

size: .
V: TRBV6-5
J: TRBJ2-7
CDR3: ASSVRGDAYEQY

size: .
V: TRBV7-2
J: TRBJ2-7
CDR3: ASSLTGREQY

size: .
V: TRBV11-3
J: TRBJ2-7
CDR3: ASSGGTSGKQY

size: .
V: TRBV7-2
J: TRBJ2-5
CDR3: ASSRTGLFQETQY

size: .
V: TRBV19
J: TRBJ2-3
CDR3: ASSIGLGTQY

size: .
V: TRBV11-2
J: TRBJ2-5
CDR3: ASSLEVSGAAQY

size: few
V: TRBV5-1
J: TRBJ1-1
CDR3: ASRTGRDTEAF

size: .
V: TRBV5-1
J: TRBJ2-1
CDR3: ASSLESGIYNEQF

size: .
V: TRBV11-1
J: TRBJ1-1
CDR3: ASSSETGGYTEAF

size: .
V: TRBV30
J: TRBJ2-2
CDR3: AWRGQGRAGELF

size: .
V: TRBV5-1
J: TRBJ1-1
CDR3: ASSLGSGVGTEAF

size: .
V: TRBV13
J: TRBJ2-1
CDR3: ASSLTRARLSYNEQF

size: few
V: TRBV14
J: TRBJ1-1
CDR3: ASSQQGVTEAF

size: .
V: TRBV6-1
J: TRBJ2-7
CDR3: ASSDSYEQY

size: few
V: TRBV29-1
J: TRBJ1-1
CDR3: STRTVDHREAF

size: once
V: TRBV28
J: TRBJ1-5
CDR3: ASSLTGQSNQPQH

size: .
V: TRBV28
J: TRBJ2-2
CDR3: ASSSPSAGRDGELF

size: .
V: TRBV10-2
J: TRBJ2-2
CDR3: ASSGTYTGELF

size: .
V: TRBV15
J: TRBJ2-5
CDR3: ATSTTHTSGRGETQY

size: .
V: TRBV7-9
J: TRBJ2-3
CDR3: ASSLSAAADTQY

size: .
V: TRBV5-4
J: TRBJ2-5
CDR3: ASSTGLAGETQY

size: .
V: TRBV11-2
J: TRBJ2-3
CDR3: ASSLDPAGDTQY

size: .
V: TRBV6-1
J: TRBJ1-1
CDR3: ASLGRDEAF

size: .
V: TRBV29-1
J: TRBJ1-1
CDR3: SVEPGTEAF

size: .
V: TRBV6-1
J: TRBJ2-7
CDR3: ASSGDRAMGYEQY

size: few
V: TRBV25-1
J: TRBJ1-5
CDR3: ASSPGDFQPQH

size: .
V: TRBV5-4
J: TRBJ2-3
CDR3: ASSRGQAKADTQY

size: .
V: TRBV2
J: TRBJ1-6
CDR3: ASSGNLNSPLH

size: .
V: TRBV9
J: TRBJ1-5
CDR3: ASSPGATSGQPQH

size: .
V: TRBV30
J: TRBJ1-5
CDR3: AFSGTVNQPQH

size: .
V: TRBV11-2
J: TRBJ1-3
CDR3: ASSFGTGGRNTIY

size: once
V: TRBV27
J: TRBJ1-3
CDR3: ASVLLGAKSSGNTIY

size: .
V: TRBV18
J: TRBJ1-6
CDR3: ASSPKDREPSSPLH

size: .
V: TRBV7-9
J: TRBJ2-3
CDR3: ASSFPSGRAEWGTDTQY

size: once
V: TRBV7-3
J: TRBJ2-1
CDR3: ASSPALAGNNEQF

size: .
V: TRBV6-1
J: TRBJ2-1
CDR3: ASTKTAGQPDEQF

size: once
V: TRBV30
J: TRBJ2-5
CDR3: AWSGRVRGTQY

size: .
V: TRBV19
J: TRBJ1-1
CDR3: ASSIQTRTGLRLWMSRAF

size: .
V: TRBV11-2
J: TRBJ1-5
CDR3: ASSSPGQPQH

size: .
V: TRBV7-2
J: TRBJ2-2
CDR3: ASSSPDRGQTGELF

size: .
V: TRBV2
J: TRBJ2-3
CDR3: ASSEGSSGTDTQY

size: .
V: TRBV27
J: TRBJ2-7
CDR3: ASSLSGYSYEQY

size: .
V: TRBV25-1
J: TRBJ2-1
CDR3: ASSDITSGTPYNEQF

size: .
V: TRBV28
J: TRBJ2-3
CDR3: ASSSRDRADTQY

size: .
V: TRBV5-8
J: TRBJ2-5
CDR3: ASSTRGRKETQY

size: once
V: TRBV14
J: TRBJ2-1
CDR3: ASSQVAGAYNEQF

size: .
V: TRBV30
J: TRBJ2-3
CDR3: AWGPRGTQY

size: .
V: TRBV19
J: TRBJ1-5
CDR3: ASSDTPGNNQPQH